This entry features one T cell receptor (beta chain) sequence. The antigen remains unidentified. This sample stems from a study of CXCR3-negative and CXCR3-positive naive CD8 T cells. Across the study: A total of approximately 140 million TRB reads was generated, with about 1.5 +/- 0.3 million per library.

Identification of naive CD8+ T cells rested on CD45RO-CCR7+CD27+CD95- status. TRB cDNA was prepared as libraries by UMI-labeled 5' RACE. Following a re-call of the 5' RACE reads, TCRdb has one entry per CDR3 protein and lacks DNA. This repertoire includes around 160,000 distinct CDR3 sequences. Per germline, CDR1 SQVTM and CDR2 ANQGSEA. The CDR3 runs to 13 residues. Notes on the study in general: Diversity in memory CD8+ cells fell much lower than the comparably high levels seen in both naive subsets. Comparison of naive cells showed more hydrophobic TRB CDR3s in CXCR3-positive than in CXCR3-negative naive cells. The study inferred TCR strength from TRB CDR3 properties and found comparable surface CD5 between naive subsets.

This chain connects TRBV29-1 to TRBJ2-1; TCRdb calls TRBD2, which cannot be checked without DNA. This receptor was obtained from a human donor in good health. Some clones in this sample may be carry-over from other donors' samples. The material sequenced was naive CXCR3+ CD8+ T cells from blood. The subset was: CD45RO-CCR7+CD27+CD95- naive CD8+ T cells expressing CXCR3 (TNR3+). CDR3 residues: CSVVVTSYNEQFF.